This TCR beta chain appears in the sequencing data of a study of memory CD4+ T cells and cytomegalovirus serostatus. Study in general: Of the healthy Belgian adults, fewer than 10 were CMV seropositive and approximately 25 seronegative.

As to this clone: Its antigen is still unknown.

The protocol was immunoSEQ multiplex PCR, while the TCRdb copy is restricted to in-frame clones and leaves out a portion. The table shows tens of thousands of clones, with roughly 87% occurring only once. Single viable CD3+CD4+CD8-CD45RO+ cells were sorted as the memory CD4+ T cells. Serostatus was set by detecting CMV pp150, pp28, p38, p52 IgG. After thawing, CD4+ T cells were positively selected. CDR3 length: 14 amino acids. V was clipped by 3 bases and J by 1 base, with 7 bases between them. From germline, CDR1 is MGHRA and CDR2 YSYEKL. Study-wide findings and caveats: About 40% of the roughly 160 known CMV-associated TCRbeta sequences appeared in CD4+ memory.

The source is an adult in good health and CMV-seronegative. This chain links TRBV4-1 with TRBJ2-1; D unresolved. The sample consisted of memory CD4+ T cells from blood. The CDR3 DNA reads TGCGCCAGCAGCCAGCTGCGATCCTACAATGAGCAGTTCTTC. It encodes CASSQLRSYNEQFF.